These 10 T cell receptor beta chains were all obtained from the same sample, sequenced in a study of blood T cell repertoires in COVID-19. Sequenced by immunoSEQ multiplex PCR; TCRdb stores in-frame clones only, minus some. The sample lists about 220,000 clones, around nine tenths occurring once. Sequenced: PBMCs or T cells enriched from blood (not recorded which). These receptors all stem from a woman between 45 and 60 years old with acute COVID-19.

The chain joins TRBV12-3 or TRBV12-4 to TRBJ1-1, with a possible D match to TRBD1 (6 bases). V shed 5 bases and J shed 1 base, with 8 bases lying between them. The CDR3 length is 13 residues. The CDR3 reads CASSHRENTEAFF. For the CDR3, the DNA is TGTGCCAGCAGTCACAGGGAGAACACTGAAGCTTTCTTT.

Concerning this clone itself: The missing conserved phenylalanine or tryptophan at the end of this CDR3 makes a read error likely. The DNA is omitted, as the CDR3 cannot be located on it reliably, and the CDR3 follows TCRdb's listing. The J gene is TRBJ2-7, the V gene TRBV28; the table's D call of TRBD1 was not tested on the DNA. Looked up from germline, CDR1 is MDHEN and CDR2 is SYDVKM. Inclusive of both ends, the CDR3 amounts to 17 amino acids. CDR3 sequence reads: CASSSPAGQGASAGPTL.

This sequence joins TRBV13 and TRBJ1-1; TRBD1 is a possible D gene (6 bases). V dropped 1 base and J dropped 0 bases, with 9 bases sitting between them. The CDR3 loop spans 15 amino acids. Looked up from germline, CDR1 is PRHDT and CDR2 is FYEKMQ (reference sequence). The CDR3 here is CASSLVDSLNTEAFF. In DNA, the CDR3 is TGTGCCAGCAGCTTAGTGGACAGCCTGAACACTGAAGCTTTCTTT.

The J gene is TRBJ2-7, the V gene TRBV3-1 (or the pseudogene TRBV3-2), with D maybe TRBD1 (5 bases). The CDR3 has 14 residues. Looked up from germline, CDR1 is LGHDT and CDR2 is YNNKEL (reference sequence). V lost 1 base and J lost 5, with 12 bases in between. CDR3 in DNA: TGTGCCAGCAGCCAAGTAGGAGACAGCCACGAGCAGTACTTC. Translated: CASSQVGDSHEQYF.

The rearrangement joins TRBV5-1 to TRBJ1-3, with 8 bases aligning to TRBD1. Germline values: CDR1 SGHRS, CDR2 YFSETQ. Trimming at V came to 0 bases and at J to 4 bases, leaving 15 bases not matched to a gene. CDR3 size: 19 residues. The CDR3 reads CASSLGGQDQAGQGNTIYF. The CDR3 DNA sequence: TGCGCCAGCAGCTTGGGGGGACAGGATCAGGCAGGGCAAGGAAACACCATATATTTT.

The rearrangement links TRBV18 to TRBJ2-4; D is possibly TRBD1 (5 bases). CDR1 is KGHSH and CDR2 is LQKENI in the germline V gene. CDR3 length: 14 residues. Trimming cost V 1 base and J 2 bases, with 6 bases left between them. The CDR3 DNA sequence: TGTGCCAGCTCACCACAGGGGTCCAAAAACATTCAGTACTTC. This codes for CASSPQGSKNIQYF.

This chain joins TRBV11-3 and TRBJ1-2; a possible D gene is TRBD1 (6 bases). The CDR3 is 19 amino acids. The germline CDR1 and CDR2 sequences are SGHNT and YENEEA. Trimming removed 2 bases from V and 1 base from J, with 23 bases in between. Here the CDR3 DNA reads TGTGCCAGCAGCTTAATTTATCGAGGGGGGGCACTGATTAACTATGGCTACACCTTC. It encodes CASSLIYRGGALINYGYTF.

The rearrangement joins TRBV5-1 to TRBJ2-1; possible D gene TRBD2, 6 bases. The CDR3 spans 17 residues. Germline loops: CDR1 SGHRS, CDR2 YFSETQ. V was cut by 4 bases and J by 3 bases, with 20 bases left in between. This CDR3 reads CASSLEGGAGRYNEQFF. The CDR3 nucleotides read TGCGCCAGCAGCCTGGAGGGTGGAGCGGGCCGCTACAATGAGCAGTTCTTC.

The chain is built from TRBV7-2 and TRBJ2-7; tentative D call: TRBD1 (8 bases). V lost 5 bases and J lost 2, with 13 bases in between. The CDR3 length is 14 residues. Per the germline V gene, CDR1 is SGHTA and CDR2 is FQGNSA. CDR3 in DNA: TGTGCCAGCAGCGTACAGGGGGGGGCCTACGAGCAGTACTTC. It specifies CASSVQGGAYEQYF.

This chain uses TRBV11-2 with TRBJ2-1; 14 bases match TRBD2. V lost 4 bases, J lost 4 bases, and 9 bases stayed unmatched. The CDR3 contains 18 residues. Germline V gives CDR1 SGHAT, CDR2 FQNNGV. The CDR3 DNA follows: TGTGCCAGCAGCTCGAGACTAGCGGGGGGGAGGCGTTACAATGAGCAGTTCTTC. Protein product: CASSSRLAGGRRYNEQFF.